This T cell receptor beta chain originates from a study of T cells in Graves' hyperthyroidism and ophthalmopathy. There were TCR beta CDR3 regions amplified from RNA transcripts. TCR CDR3 underwent first-round RT-PCR with the HTBI primer set. TCRdb called the multiplex PCR reads again in MiXCR, with one record for every CDR3 protein. The table lists roughly 700,000 distinct CDR3 sequences, around 16% of them singletons. Germline CDR1 and CDR2: SGHRS and YFSETQ. V lost 5 bases to trimming and J lost 10 bases, with 7 bases between them. This CDR3 spans 11 amino acids. The sequence was obtained from a man aged 50 or older with Graves' hyperthyroidism. The sequenced sample was blood. The chain links TRBV5-1 to TRBJ1-6; unclear D gene. The CDR3 DNA is TGCGCCAGCAGGAACGAATCACCCCTCCACTTT. It codes for CASRNESPLHF.